The 5 T cell receptor beta chains given below trace back to one sample, sequenced in a study of blood T cell repertoires in COVID-19. This table comes from immunoSEQ multiplex PCR, and its TCRdb copy is limited to in-frame clones, with some not included. The sample lists about 120,000 clones; roughly 80% were seen once. The source material was peripheral blood. The receptors were sampled from a man aged 50-59 years with acute or convalescent COVID-19.

This sequence joins TRBV9 and TRBJ1-2, with 10 positions matching TRBD1. The V segment lost 3 bases and the J segment 10 bases; nucleotides outside the gene matches: 9. The CDR3 is 14 amino acids. Germline CDR1 and CDR2: SGDLS and YYNGEE. The CDR3 here is CASSGDRDRGFYTF. In DNA, the CDR3 is TGTGCCAGCAGCGGAGATCGGGACAGGGGATTCTACACCTTC.

The chain links TRBV18 to TRBJ2-7; no firm D call. From germline, CDR1 is KGHSH and CDR2 LQKENI. V dropped 2 bases and J dropped 0 bases, with 5 bases sitting between them. This CDR3 spans 13 amino acids. As DNA, the CDR3 is TGTGCCAGCTCACCAAAGAGCTCCTACGAGCAGTACTTC. Translation: CASSPKSSYEQYF.

The chain employs TRBV12-3 or TRBV12-4 and TRBJ1-3; D gene uncertain. The CDR3 covers 13 residues. V lost 6 bases and J lost 4, with 10 bases in between. The CDR3 loop is CASSPRAGNTIYF. In DNA, the CDR3 is TGTGCCAGCAGCCCCCGCGCGGGAAACACCATATATTTT.

The chain recombines TRBV19 with TRBJ2-6; 8 bases map to TRBD1. V gave up 3 bases and J gave up 0 bases; unmatched junction bases: 10. Germline lookup yields CDR1 LNHDA and CDR2 SQIVND (reference sequence). CDR3 size: 19 residues. CDR3 sequence reads: CASSMSMTGADSGANVLTF. The CDR3, as DNA: TGTGCCAGTAGTATGAGTATGACAGGGGCCGACTCTGGGGCCAACGTCCTGACTTTC.

This chain uses TRBV6-6 with TRBJ1-3; D unresolved. V was clipped by 6 bases and J by 4 bases, with 13 bases between them. Germline values: CDR1 MNHNY, CDR2 SVGAGI (reference sequence). This CDR3 contains 14 residues. The CDR3 region is CASRHREPGNTIYF. CDR3 in DNA: TGTGCCAGCAGACATCGGGAGCCCGGAAACACCATATATTTT.